This T cell receptor beta chain emerged from a study of persistence of HIV-infected CD4 T cells. Study context: Suppressive ART had lasted a median of around 8 years. Findings and caveats of the study: TCR analyses could not target the rare provirus-carrying CMV-responding cells. Compared with CD3/CD28-stimulated cells, CMV- and Gag-responding cells showed lower TCRbeta richness.

In germline, CDR1 is MNHNY, CDR2 SVGAGI (reference sequence). With 7 bases removed from V and 7 bases from J, the gap between germline ends came to 17 bases. This CDR3 comprises 14 residues. The immunoSEQ assay was version 4, run in survey mode. The table came from immunoSEQ multiplex PCR; TCRdb's copy has only in-frame clones and leaves some out. The table shows tens of thousands of clones, with less than 85% occurring only once. Cells were stimulated with overlapping HIV-1 Gag 15-mer peptides. Memory cells lacking CD40L and CD69 with high CD45RO were sorted. Donors had CD4+ T cell counts above 400 cells/uL and were CMV-seropositive. On this clone itself: The antigen is unknown.

The clonotype comes from an adult man with HIV who was CMV-seropositive. The chain couples TRBV6-6 to TRBJ1-5; D is possibly TRBD1 (6 bases). The specimen was CD4+ T cells sorted from PBMCs after roughly 19-hour stimulation, collected from a patient who received antiretroviral therapy. The CDR3, as DNA: TGTGCCAGCATTGAACAGGGATCGGGCCAGCCCCAGCATTTT. Protein product: CASIEQGSGQPQHF.